This is a list of T cell receptor beta chains from one sample in a study of T cell responses to AZD1222 COVID-19 vaccine. TCRdb's table, derived via immunoSEQ multiplex PCR, lists solely in-frame clones and lacks some. The table has about 120,000 clones, roughly 93% seen once. Sequenced material: peripheral blood, taken 28 days after the second AZD1222 dose. These receptors all stem from an adult who received the AZD1222 COVID-19 vaccine. The conserved cysteine and the conserved F or W are not part of the CDR3 here. The order of the fields is J gene, clone size, V gene, CDR3 protein. Clone size, where shown, is once, few, many, or a class for clones that have expanded.

TRBJ1-2 | once | TRBV11-1 | ASAQGRSSGGYT
TRBJ2-4 | NA | TRBV27 | ASSHSPGSKNIQY
TRBJ1-5 | NA | TRBV5-5 | ASSLTGKAPYSNQPQH
TRBJ2-5 | NA | TRBV6-6 | ASSRSGETQY
TRBJ1-1 | NA | TRBV27 | ASSLRGQSVTEAF
TRBJ1-4 | NA | TRBV27 | ASSLWAKTNEKLF
TRBJ1-2 | few | TRBV18 | ASSPDSYGYT
TRBJ2-2 | NA | TRBV11-2 | ASSDLSGRLTGELF
TRBJ2-3 | NA | TRBV13 | ASSFLQGPLGDTQY
TRBJ1-1 | NA | TRBV9 | ASSPPPNTEAF
TRBJ1-3 | once | TRBV28 | ATLRNAGNTIY
TRBJ1-1 | NA | TRBV2 | ASRSPGVATEAF
TRBJ1-2 | NA | TRBV5-1 | ASSLRTGTEGYT
TRBJ1-1 | once | TRBV6-1 | ASSEGDSGWAEAF
TRBJ2-7 | NA | TRBV30 | AWSVATRYEQY
TRBJ1-2 | NA | TRBV15 | ATSRDRGADGYT
TRBJ2-3 | NA | TRBV30 | AWSVRRADTQY
TRBJ2-7 | NA | TRBV3-1/TRBV3-2 | ASSQGTIYSYEQY
TRBJ2-7 | NA | TRBV11-2 | ASTPSPVASYEQY
TRBJ1-2 | few | TRBV7-9 | ASTPPSGYGYT
TRBJ1-1 | NA | TRBV3-1/TRBV3-2 | ASALGPGVNTEAF
TRBJ2-7 | many | TRBV5-1 | ASSLGLAAPEQY
TRBJ2-3 | few | TRBV18 | ASSPRQGFGTDTQY
TRBJ2-7 | NA | TRBV5-5 | ASSSSGTQPLYEQY
TRBJ1-1 | NA | TRBV15 | ATSREPEVAEAF
TRBJ1-1 | NA | TRBV12-3/TRBV12-4 | ASRTNRQPEAF
TRBJ1-2 | NA | TRBV7-2 | ASNGQSSSGYT
TRBJ1-2 | NA | TRBV5-6 | ASRQVRSGYT
TRBJ1-4 | NA | TRBV6-5 | ASSRDRDDGEKLF
TRBJ1-2 | NA | TRBV3-1/TRBV3-2 | ASSPGRHLAYGYT
TRBJ2-1 | NA | TRBV5-1 | ASSGLRASYNEQF
TRBJ2-5 | NA | TRBV2 | ASRTDGETQY
TRBJ2-5 | NA | TRBV12-3/TRBV12-4 | ASSLGRKETQY
TRBJ2-4 | NA | TRBV28 | ASSSSSSTGSIYGVQY
TRBJ1-6 | NA | TRBV12-5 | ASGLVQGHNSPLH
TRBJ2-7 | NA | TRBV3-1/TRBV3-2 | ASSQASGGAHEQY
TRBJ2-1 | NA | TRBV5-1 | ASSPGLAGVYEQF
TRBJ1-5 | NA | TRBV27 | ASSFWGDQPQH
TRBJ2-7 | NA | TRBV3-1/TRBV3-2 | ASSQEIIPNEQY
TRBJ1-1 | NA | TRBV3-1/TRBV3-2 | ASSQGLPITEAF
TRBJ1-1 | NA | TRBV5-6 | ASSLAGAWPEAF
TRBJ1-4 | NA | TRBV12-3/TRBV12-4 | ASSPYASEKLF
TRBJ2-7 | NA | TRBV19 | ASRPGESSYEQY
TRBJ1-1 | NA | TRBV3-1/TRBV3-2 | ASSQDLRGQVEAF
TRBJ1-1 | NA | TRBV29-1 | SASKGSNTEAF
TRBJ2-1 | NA | TRBV14 | ASSQDWNSGGGPGGEQF
TRBJ2-5 | NA | TRBV5-6 | ASSLDQVGETQY
TRBJ1-1 | once | TRBV5-8 | ASSLGFMNTEAF
TRBJ1-4 | NA | TRBV19 | ASSIDLYREKLF
TRBJ1-5 | NA | TRBV10-3 | AISETGGEFNQPQH
TRBJ1-3 | NA | TRBV6-5 | ASSYSPEGNTIY
TRBJ1-1 | NA | TRBV7-9 | ASSLYRNEAF
TRBJ1-5 | NA | TRBV6-1 | ASSEGQASYQPQH